These 26 T cell receptor beta chains were sequenced from one sample in a study of blood T cell repertoires in COVID-19. Sequenced by immunoSEQ multiplex PCR; TCRdb stores in-frame clones only, minus some. The sample yields around 340,000 clones, 80% to 90% seen once. Sequencing was carried out using peripheral blood. These TCRs come from a woman aged 55-70 years with COVID-19, enrolled during active disease.

The J gene is TRBJ1-3, the V gene TRBV6-1; D is ambiguous. V lost 5 bases and J lost 1, with 12 bases in between. Germline-derived CDR1 and CDR2 are MNHNS and SASEGT. The CDR3 runs to 15 residues. CDR3 region: CASSFPSGSGNTIYF. For the CDR3, the DNA is TGTGCCAGCAGTTTCCCCTCGGGGTCTGGAAACACCATATATTTT.

A single count supports this clone. CDR3 DNA sequence: TGTGCCTGGAGGGCAGGGGGGAAAACTGAAGCTTTCTTT. It encodes CAWRAGGKTEAFF. The V gene is TRBV30, the J gene TRBJ1-1; 7 bases fit TRBD1. This CDR3 comprises 13 residues. V lost 3 bases to trimming and J lost 5 bases; unmatched junction nucleotides: 6. Germline V gene lookup returns CDR1 GTSNPN and CDR2 SVGIG (reference sequence).

In this sample, this clone turned up a few times. The chain recombines TRBV5-4 with TRBJ1-2; 7 nucleotides line up with TRBD1. The CDR3 has 15 residues. The germline V gene has CDR1 SGHNT and CDR2 YYREEE (reference sequence). The V segment lost 4 bases and the J segment 4 bases; nucleotides outside the gene matches: 10. In DNA, the CDR3 is TGTGCCAGCAGCAGACCGGGACAGTTTTCCTATGGCTACACCTTC. It is translated as CASSRPGQFSYGYTF. Complete variable domain (other parts from reference TRBV5-4 and TRBJ1-2): ETGVTQSPTHLIKTRGQQVTLRCSSQSGHNTVSWYQQALGQGPQFIFQYYREEENGRGNFPPRFSGLQFPNYSSELNVNALELDDSALYLCASSRPGQFSYGYTFGSGTRLTVV.

The chain employs TRBV29-1 and TRBJ1-1, with a possible D match to TRBD1 (5 bases). This CDR3 has 13 amino acids. The germline V and J ends were trimmed by 8 bases and 1 base, with 14 bases remaining between them. Looked up from germline, CDR1 is SQVTM and CDR2 is ANQGSEA. The CDR3 sequence is CSLSRGQNTEAFF. In nucleotides, the CDR3 is TGCAGCCTTTCGCGCGGACAGAACACTGAAGCTTTCTTT.

This chain connects TRBV2 to TRBJ1-2; D gene unclear. Between the trimmed V and J ends, which lost 6 bases and 9 bases, there was a span of 20 bases. Germline lookup yields CDR1 SNHLY and CDR2 FYNNEI. The CDR3 spans 14 residues. The CDR3 here is CASSPGTAKESYTF. In nucleotides, the CDR3 is TGTGCCAGCAGCCCGGGAACCGCTAAGGAAAGCTACACCTTC. Using reference TRBV2 and TRBJ1-2 for the parts outside the CDR3, the full variable domain is EPEVTQTPSHQVTQMGQEVILRCVPISNHLYFYWYRQILGQKVEFLVSFYNNEISEKSEIFDDQFSVERPDGSNFTLKIRSTKLEDSAMYFCASSPGTAKESYTFGSGTRLTVV.

This rearrangement joins TRBV14 to TRBJ2-1; TRBD2 is a possible D gene (6 bases). Germline V gene data show CDR1 as SGHDN and CDR2 as FVKESK. Trimming removed 1 base from V and 3 bases from J, with 10 bases in between. The CDR3 length is 15 residues. The CDR3 coding sequence is TGTGCCAGCAGCCAAGTCGGGCGGGGCTACAATGAGCAGTTCTTC. As protein: CASSQVGRGYNEQFF. Based on the CDR3 plus reference TRBV14 and TRBJ2-1, the full variable domain is EAGVTQFPSHSVIEKGQTVTLRCDPISGHDNLYWYRRVMGKEIKFLLHFVKESKQDESGMPNNRFLAERTGGTYSTLKVQPAELEDSGVYFCASSQVGRGYNEQFFGPGTRLTVL.

About this clone: A much larger clone lies one base from this, so it may be a read error. The chain couples TRBV4-1 to TRBJ2-3, with D tentatively TRBD1 (7 bases). This CDR3 comprises 14 residues. Trimming stripped 1 base from V and 5 bases from J, with 10 bases between. Germline V gives CDR1 MGHRA, CDR2 YSYEKL. CDR3: CASSQGQGGDTQYF. CDR3 nucleotides: TGCGCCAGCAGCCAAGGGCAGGGGGGAGATACGCAGTATTTT.

This chain uses TRBV7-3 with TRBJ2-2; 11 nucleotides align to TRBD2. The V gene end was trimmed by 5 bases and the J gene end by 3 bases; junction bases not matched to a gene: 5. The CDR3 has 16 residues. The germline CDR1 and CDR2 sequences are SGHTA and FQGTGA. CDR3 sequence: CASSALAGGYTGELFF. DNA of the CDR3: TGTGCCAGCAGCGCCCTAGCGGGGGGATACACCGGGGAGCTGTTTTTT. The whole variable domain, filled in from reference TRBV7-3 and TRBJ2-2, reads GAGVSQTPSNKVTEKGKYVELRCDPISGHTALYWYRQSLGQGPEFLIYFQGTGAADDSGLPNDRFFAVRPEGSVSTLKIQRTERGDSAVYLCASSALAGGYTGELFFGEGSRLTVL.

This clone appeared a single time. The rearrangement links TRBV18 to TRBJ2-3, with 10 bases lining up with TRBD2. CDR3 length: 15 residues. Germline V gene lookup returns CDR1 KGHSH and CDR2 LQKENI. Trimming took 5 bases from V and 1 from J; bases not matched to a gene: 3. The CDR3 loop is CASSVAGGRTDTQYF. In DNA, the CDR3 is TGTGCCAGCTCAGTAGCGGGGGGCCGCACAGATACGCAGTATTTT.

This chain joins TRBV30 and TRBJ2-5; D gene ambiguous. The CDR3 totals 13 residues. The germline gives CDR1 GTSNPN, CDR2 SVGIG (reference sequence). V lost 0 bases, J lost 2 bases, and 7 bases lay in between. Here the CDR3 DNA reads TGTGCCTGGAGTGTACATCCACAAGAGACCCAGTACTTC. Protein sequence: CAWSVHPQETQYF.

The genes are TRBV4-3 and TRBJ2-3; TRBD2 matches at 9 bases. V trimming: 5 bases; J trimming: 1 base; junction bases outside the gene matches: 7. The germline V gene encodes CDR1 LGHNA and CDR2 YSLEER. This CDR3 contains 16 residues. CDR3 coding DNA: TGCGCCAGCAGCATAGAAAGGACTAGCGGCACAGATACGCAGTATTTT. It specifies CASSIERTSGTDTQYF.

This chain joins TRBV30 and TRBJ1-2; TRBD1 is a possible D gene (6 bases). CDR1 is GTSNPN and CDR2 is SVGIG in the germline V gene (reference sequence). V shed 3 bases and J shed 6 bases, with 11 bases lying between them. The CDR3 consists of 12 residues. The CDR3 is CAWRGSGDGYTF. CDR3 in DNA: TGTGCCTGGAGGGGGTCAGGGGATGGCTACACCTTC. The full variable domain, with the rest looked up from reference TRBV30 and TRBJ1-2, is SQTIHQWPATLVQPVGSPLSLECTVEGTSNPNLYWYRQAAGRGLQLLFYSVGIGQISSEVPQNLSASRPQDRQFILSSKKLLLSDSGFYLCAWRGSGDGYTFGSGTRLTVV.

The V call is TRBV18, the J call TRBJ2-2; 8 bases agree with TRBD1. J was trimmed by 6 bases and V by 4 bases; bases with no gene match: 4. Germline V lookup: CDR1 KGHSH, CDR2 LQKENI. The CDR3 is 14 amino acids. The CDR3 bases are TGTGCCAGCTCACGGCCAGGGGGCCCCGGGGAGCTGTTTTTT. Its protein is CASSRPGGPGELFF. The complete variable domain, with remaining parts taken from reference TRBV18 and TRBJ2-2, reads NAGVMQNPRHLVRRRGQEARLRCSPMKGHSHVYWYRQLPEEGLKFMVYLQKENIIDESGMPKERFSAEFPKEGPSILRIQQVVRGDSAAYFCASSRPGGPGELFFGEGSRLTVL.

The V call is TRBV3-1 (or the pseudogene TRBV3-2), the J call TRBJ2-2, with 8 positions matching TRBD1. Germline assignment: CDR1 LGHDT and CDR2 YNNKEL (reference sequence). Trimming took 9 bases from V and 9 from J; bases not matched to a gene: 12. The CDR3 runs 14 residues. CDR3 nucleotide sequence: TGTGCCAGGCTCCTCCAGGGGGCCCCCCGGGAGCTGTTTTTT. Its protein is CARLLQGAPRELFF.

The CDR3 nucleotides are TGTGCCAGCAGCCCGCGACAGGCGGATGAAAAACTGTTTTTT. Protein product: CASSPRQADEKLFF. This chain uses TRBV11-2 with TRBJ1-4; the D gene is possibly TRBD1 (6 bases). Germline assignment: CDR1 SGHAT and CDR2 FQNNGV. The V end was cut by 5 bases, the J end by 6 bases, with 13 bases between. The CDR3 consists of 14 residues.

The table lists this clone with a few counts. V and J are TRBV7-8 and TRBJ1-5; TRBD1 is a possible D gene (5 bases). Trimming left V 5 bases short and J 2 bases short, with 16 bases between. Germline V gene lookup returns CDR1 SGHVS and CDR2 FQNEAQ. This CDR3 comprises 16 residues. CDR3 in DNA: TGTGCCAGCAGCGTCTCCGGGGGAGGACGCAATCAGCCCCAGCATTTT. Amino acids: CASSVSGGGRNQPQHF.

The V gene is TRBV5-1, the J gene TRBJ1-4; tentatively, D is TRBD1 (6 bases). From germline, CDR1 is SGHRS and CDR2 YFSETQ. V lost 1 base, J lost 4 bases, and 8 bases lay in between. This CDR3 spans 14 amino acids. The CDR3 DNA reads as TGCGCCAGCAGCTTGACAGGGATTAATGAAAAACTGTTTTTT. It codes for CASSLTGINEKLFF.

The rearrangement links TRBV24-1 to TRBJ1-1; TRBD1 is a possible D gene (5 bases). The CDR3 has 14 residues. Germline assignment: CDR1 KGHDR and CDR2 SFDVKD. V shed 5 bases and J shed 0 bases, with 9 bases lying between them. The CDR3 region has the DNA TGTGCCACCAGTGCCCAGGGAATGAACACTGAAGCTTTCTTT. Protein: CATSAQGMNTEAFF.

The rearrangement links TRBV14 to TRBJ1-1; D is perhaps TRBD1 (5 bases). This CDR3 contains 14 residues. Germline assignment: CDR1 SGHDN and CDR2 FVKESK. V lost 3 bases and J 6 bases, leaving 14 bases between the germline ends. CDR3 in amino acids: CASSQNWGEAEAFF. The CDR3 DNA sequence: TGTGCCAGCAGCCAGAATTGGGGCGAGGCTGAAGCTTTCTTT.

The V call is TRBV29-1, the J call TRBJ2-4; perhaps TRBD2 as D (6 bases). V lost 4 bases and J 0 bases, leaving 7 bases between the germline ends. The CDR3 has 13 residues. Germline V gives CDR1 SQVTM, CDR2 ANQGSEA. CDR3 in amino acids: CSVVGLAKNIQYF. The CDR3 nucleotides read TGCAGCGTTGTGGGACTAGCCAAAAACATTCAGTACTTC.

The V call is TRBV11-3, the J call TRBJ2-7; TRBD2 matches 9 bases. The CDR3 contains 15 residues. Trimming at V came to 4 bases and at J to 1 base, leaving 5 bases not matched to a gene. Germline CDR1 and CDR2: SGHNT and YENEEA. The CDR3 DNA reads TGTGCCAGCAGCTGGCTGACTAGCGGATCCTACGAGCAGTACTTC. Protein: CASSWLTSGSYEQYF.

V gene TRBV7-6 combines with J gene TRBJ2-3; D remains ambiguous. CDR3 length: 14 amino acids. Germline V CDR1 and CDR2: SGHVS, FNYEAQ. V lost 2 bases to trimming and J lost 0 bases, with 6 bases between them. CDR3 amino acids: CASSLFTSTDTQYF. DNA of the CDR3: TGTGCCAGCAGCTTATTCACTAGCACAGATACGCAGTATTTT.

The gene calls are TRBV2 and TRBJ1-5; D is unclear. The CDR3 is 14 amino acids. Trimming shortened V by 3 bases and J by 2 bases, and 8 bases separated the two germline ends. Germline CDR1 SNHLY, CDR2 FYNNEI. This CDR3 reads CASSDWQGNQPQHF. CDR3 DNA sequence: TGTGCCAGCAGTGATTGGCAGGGCAATCAGCCCCAGCATTTT.

The chain is built from TRBV12-3 or TRBV12-4 and TRBJ2-1; the D gene is possibly TRBD1 (8 bases). The length of the CDR3 is 11 residues. V was trimmed by 5 bases and J by 12 bases, leaving 11 bases between them. In DNA, the CDR3 is TGTGCCAGCAGTCACAGGGGGGGGCAGTTCTTC. Translated: CASSHRGGQFF.

This clone was detected once. This chain connects TRBV2 to TRBJ2-4; 15 bases map to TRBD2. The ends lost 5 bases at V and 0 bases at J; junction bases unmatched: 11. From germline, CDR1 is SNHLY and CDR2 FYNNEI. The CDR3 loop spans 20 amino acids. In nucleotides, the CDR3 is TGTGCCAGCAGTCGAGGGACTAGCGGGGGGACTATTGGAGCCAAAAACATTCAGTACTTC. It encodes CASSRGTSGGTIGAKNIQYF.

This rearrangement joins TRBV30 to TRBJ2-2, with 11 nucleotides matching TRBD2. The ends lost 7 bases at V and 3 bases at J; junction bases unmatched: 7. This CDR3 comprises 15 residues. CDR1 GTSNPN and CDR2 SVGIG come from the germline V gene (reference sequence). CDR3 DNA: TGTGCCTCCAAGCGACTAGCGGGGTACACCGGGGAGCTGTTTTTT. It encodes CASKRLAGYTGELFF. Looking up the rest from reference TRBV30 and TRBJ2-2 gives the full variable domain: SQTIHQWPATLVQPVGSPLSLECTVEGTSNPNLYWYRQAAGRGLQLLFYSVGIGQISSEVPQNLSASRPQDRQFILSSKKLLLSDSGFYLCASKRLAGYTGELFFGEGSRLTVL.